Below are 27 T cell receptor beta chains sequenced from a single sample in a study of preoperative IRX-2 immunotherapy in early breast cancer. Profiled with immunoSEQ multiplex PCR; TCRdb holds only in-frame clones, not every one. The sample consists of approximately 2,100 clones, under 70% of them appearing once. The treatment: preoperative locoregional IRX-2 cytokine immunotherapy. The material sequenced was tumor tissue, taken before IRX-2 immunotherapy. The receptors were sampled from a human donor with breast cancer.

The rearrangement links TRBV30 to TRBJ1-4; D is ambiguous. The germline V and J ends were trimmed by 0 bases and 8 bases, with 7 bases remaining between them. From germline, CDR1 is GTSNPN and CDR2 SVGIG (reference sequence). The CDR3 loop spans 12 amino acids. DNA for the CDR3: TGTGCCTGGAGTGTCTTGCGGGAAAAACTGTTTTTT. This gives the protein CAWSVLREKLFF.

A few counts support this clone. The chain employs TRBV7-5 and TRBJ1-1; the D call in the table, TRBD1, was not verified against the DNA. TRBV7-5 is tagged as a pseudogene. The CDR3 covers 16 residues. In DNA, the CDR3 is TGTGCCAGCTCCGAGGCAGGGGGCCCCATGAACACTGAAGCTTTCTTT. This sequence encodes CASSEAGGPMNTEAFF.

V gene TRBV28 combines with J gene TRBJ1-3; no clear D. This CDR3 is built from 14 residues. Germline CDR1 is MDHEN and CDR2 is SYDVKM. V was cut by 2 bases and J by 14 bases, with 19 bases left in between. In nucleotides, the CDR3 is TGTGCCAGCAGTTTAGAGGGTGGAGGTCGGGGTGTATATTTT. Translation gives CASSLEGGGRGVYF.

The chain employs TRBV11-3 and TRBJ1-2; 7 bases agree with TRBD1. The length of the CDR3 is 14 residues. Per the germline V gene, CDR1 is SGHNT and CDR2 is YENEEA. V shed 5 bases, J shed 4 bases, and the junction held 7 bases outside the gene matches. The CDR3 is CASSRGQEFYGYTF. In DNA form, the CDR3 reads TGTGCCAGCAGCCGAGGACAGGAATTCTATGGCTACACCTTC.

The chain couples TRBV11-3 to TRBJ2-2, with D perhaps TRBD1 or TRBD2 (5 bases each). Germline CDR1 is SGHNT and CDR2 is YENEEA. The CDR3 covers 16 residues. Trimming removed 5 bases from V and 6 bases from J, with 19 bases in between. CDR3 in amino acids: CASSRGQAGYSGELFF. CDR3 bases: TGTGCCAGCAGCCGCGGGCAGGCAGGGTACTCCGGGGAGCTGTTTTTT.

The V gene is TRBV18, the J gene TRBJ1-2, with 7 positions matching TRBD1. Germline V gene data show CDR1 as KGHSH and CDR2 as LQKENI. Unmatched junction bases numbered 8, after V lost 5 bases and J lost 5 bases. The CDR3 consists of 14 residues. The CDR3 bases are TGTGCCAGCTCATCCGTGGACAGGTCTTATGGCTACACCTTC. Its translation is CASSSVDRSYGYTF.

The J gene is TRBJ1-1, the V gene TRBV6-7; possibly TRBD1 for D (6 bases). TRBV6-7 is labeled an ORF, and its function is uncertain. This CDR3 spans 11 amino acids. With 6 bases removed from V and 4 bases from J, the gap between germline ends came to 6 bases. The CDR3 spells CASRDSTEAFF. The CDR3 DNA reads as TGTGCCAGCAGGGACAGCACTGAAGCTTTCTTT.

This clone is deemed large (0.1 to 1%). The chain is built from TRBV15 and TRBJ2-6; maybe TRBD1 (5 bases). The CDR3 consists of 19 residues. Germline V gene lookup returns CDR1 LNHNV and CDR2 YYDKDF (reference sequence). V was cut by 0 bases and J by 2 bases, with 17 bases left in between. The CDR3 reads CATSRDFRVMHPGANVLTF. For the CDR3, the DNA is TGTGCCACCAGCAGAGATTTCAGGGTTATGCACCCTGGGGCCAACGTCCTGACTTTC.

This clone has just one count. The chain uses TRBV28 and TRBJ1-6; D is unclear. Germline values: CDR1 MDHEN, CDR2 SYDVKM. V dropped 2 bases and J dropped 5 bases, with 13 bases sitting between them. The CDR3 is made up of 16 amino acids. The CDR3 DNA reads as TGTGCCAGCAGTTTAGGTCTGGCGGTGAATAATTCACCCCTCCACTTT. The encoded protein is CASSLGLAVNNSPLHF.

This chain joins TRBV28 and TRBJ1-2; D is undetermined. CDR1 and CDR2 (germline): MDHEN, SYDVKM. Trimming shortened V by 7 bases and J by 7 bases, and 28 bases separated the two germline ends. The CDR3 totals 17 residues. CDR3 residues: CASTYWSAETGRGGYTF. CDR3 DNA sequence: TGTGCCAGCACTTATTGGTCCGCTGAAACGGGTCGTGGTGGCTACACCTTC.

The gene calls are TRBV29-1 and TRBJ2-5; D is ambiguous. CDR3 length: 12 residues. The V end lost 5 bases, the J end lost 1 base, and 8 bases lay between the germline ends. The germline gives CDR1 SQVTM, CDR2 ANQGSEA. CDR3 nucleotides: TGCAGCGTTCTAGTTTCCCAAGAGACCCAGTACTTC. This gives the protein CSVLVSQETQYF.

The gene calls are TRBV6-8 and TRBJ1-5; 7 nucleotides match TRBD1. This CDR3 is built from 12 residues. After removal of 6 bases from V and 4 bases from J, the junction contained 0 bases not matched to a gene. CDR1 is MNHGY, CDR2 SAAAGT, per germline. CDR3 nucleotide sequence: TGTGCCAGCAGACAGGGGAATCAGCCCCAGCATTTT. Its translation: CASRQGNQPQHF.

The chain couples TRBV6-8 to TRBJ1-1, with D tentatively TRBD1 (5 bases). The V end lost 7 bases, the J end lost 1 base, and 13 bases lay between the germline ends. CDR1 and CDR2 from the germline V gene are MNHGY and SAAAGT. The CDR3 consists of 14 residues. Here the CDR3 reads CASTQGAWNTEAFF. The CDR3 DNA follows: TGTGCCAGCACCCAAGGGGCTTGGAACACTGAAGCTTTCTTT.

This clone is large (0.1 to 1%). This chain joins TRBV6-8 and TRBJ2-3; 11 nucleotides line up with TRBD1. Unmatched junction bases numbered 9, after V lost 10 bases and J lost 0 bases. The CDR3 is 16 residues long. Germline CDR1 is MNHGY and CDR2 is SAAAGT. CDR3 DNA sequence: TGTGCCATCAGGGGGGACAGGGGGAGAAGCACAGATACGCAGTATTTT. Translating gives CAIRGDRGRSTDTQYF.

This clone has just a few counts. This chain joins TRBV11-3 and TRBJ2-7; D gene unclear. Per germline, CDR1 SGHNT and CDR2 YENEEA. The length of the CDR3 is 14 residues. The V end was cut by 1 base, the J end by 3 bases, with 10 bases between. The CDR3 loop is CASSLGGGFYEQYF. In nucleotides, the CDR3 is TGTGCCAGCAGCTTAGGAGGCGGCTTCTACGAGCAGTACTTC.

This clone has just a few counts. The rearrangement joins TRBV28 to TRBJ1-4, with 7 bases matching TRBD1. CDR3 length: 14 residues. The V segment lost 6 bases and the J segment 8 bases; nucleotides outside the gene matches: 9. Germline assignment: CDR1 MDHEN and CDR2 SYDVKM. CDR3 sequence: CASSTGTVREKLFF. As DNA, the CDR3 is TGTGCCAGCAGCACTGGGACAGTCAGAGAAAAACTGTTTTTT.

This clone has only a few counts. The CDR3 region is CASSYSEGATEAFF. The CDR3 nucleotides are TGTGCCAGCAGTTACTCGGAGGGAGCCACTGAAGCTTTCTTT. This chain joins TRBV6-8 and TRBJ1-1; D unclear. Trimming removed 0 bases at V and 4 bases at J, with 9 bases between. This CDR3 comprises 14 residues. Germline V gene lookup returns CDR1 MNHGY and CDR2 SAAAGT.

This clone was picked up a small number of times. The chain has TRBV19 and TRBJ2-2; 8 positions match TRBD1. The V segment lost 9 bases and the J segment 4 bases; nucleotides outside the gene matches: 7. Germline V lookup: CDR1 LNHDA, CDR2 SQIVND (reference sequence). CDR3 length equals 14 residues. As DNA, the CDR3 is TGTGCCAGCCTCAGACAGGGGTTCACCGGGGAGCTGTTTTTT. This translates into CASLRQGFTGELFF.

The chain uses TRBV11-3 and TRBJ2-5; 10 bases are a match to TRBD2. This CDR3 contains 15 residues. V shed 5 bases and J 5 bases; nucleotides not matched to a gene: 8. From germline, CDR1 is SGHNT and CDR2 YENEEA. The CDR3 sequence: CASSTSGILRETQYF. The CDR3 DNA sequence: TGTGCCAGCAGCACTAGCGGGATCTTGAGGGAGACCCAGTACTTC.

V gene TRBV12-1 combines with J gene TRBJ2-7; TRBD2, the table's D call, lacks a check against the DNA. TRBV12-1 is a known pseudogene. The length of the CDR3 is 16 residues. As DNA, the CDR3 is TGTGCCAGCAGCTCAAAACTAGCGGGGGACCTGTACGAGCAGTACGTC. Protein: CASSSKLAGDLYEQYV.

The chain joins TRBV6-8 to TRBJ1-1, with D perhaps matching TRBD1 (6 bases). Trimming removed 10 bases at V and 0 bases at J, with 21 bases between. This CDR3 has 16 residues. Germline CDR1 reads MNHGY; CDR2 reads SAAAGT. In nucleotides, the CDR3 is TGTGCCATCAGCCCCGGACAGTGGGGCATGAACACTGAAGCTTTCTTT. It translates to CAISPGQWGMNTEAFF.

The V and J genes are TRBV7-5 and TRBJ2-3; no check of the table's D call, TRBD2, against the DNA was made. TRBV7-5 is a documented pseudogene. The CDR3 has 14 amino acids. The CDR3 DNA sequence: TGTGCCAGCAGCTCCCGGGGGGCCAAAGATACGCAGTATTTT. Protein: CASSSRGAKDTQYF.

In nucleotides, the CDR3 is TGTGCCAGCAGTTTACCCTCCCCGGGACTATTGAACAATGAGCAGTTCTTC. Translating gives CASSLPSPGLLNNEQFF. The chain joins TRBV28 to TRBJ2-1, with TRBD2 matching over 7 bases. The V and J ends lost 2 bases and 5 bases, in that order; junction bases with no gene match: 12. Germline V gene data show CDR1 as MDHEN and CDR2 as SYDVKM. This CDR3 region has 17 residues.

The chain recombines TRBV23-1 with TRBJ2-3; tentatively, D is TRBD1 or TRBD2 (6 bases each). TRBV23-1 is noted as an ORF with a role that remains uncertain. The CDR3 is made up of 18 amino acids. Trimming removed 6 bases from V and 0 bases from J, with 22 bases in between. The CDR3 region is CASSQDRSRGASTDTQYF. In DNA, the CDR3 is TGCGCCAGCAGCCAAGATAGGAGTAGGGGGGCCAGCACAGATACGCAGTATTTT.

This clone has more than one count but fewer than ten. The rearrangement uses TRBV11-3 and TRBJ2-3, with 8 bases that match TRBD2. After removal of 3 bases from V and 4 bases from J, the junction contained 9 bases not matched to a gene. Germline assignment: CDR1 SGHNT and CDR2 YENEEA. This CDR3 has 16 amino acids. CDR3 sequence reads: CASSLNAGGMADTQYF. CDR3 DNA: TGTGCCAGCAGCTTGAACGCGGGGGGAATGGCAGATACGCAGTATTTT.

This rearrangement joins TRBV11-3 to TRBJ1-6, with TRBD1 as a possible D gene (6 bases). The CDR3 loop spans 17 amino acids. Trimming pared 3 bases from V and 0 bases from J, leaving 12 bases between. CDR1 and CDR2 from the germline V gene are SGHNT and YENEEA. The CDR3 DNA follows: TGTGCCAGCAGCTTCGCCACGGACAGCTCCTATAATTCACCCCTCCACTTT. Protein sequence: CASSFATDSSYNSPLHF.

The rearrangement links TRBV6-8 to TRBJ1-2; 7 nucleotides align to TRBD1. The CDR3 runs to 13 residues. Looked up from germline, CDR1 is MNHGY and CDR2 is SAAAGT. V lost 7 bases to trimming and J lost 4 bases; unmatched junction nucleotides: 6. CDR3 nucleotides: TGTGCCAGCACTCGACAGGGAGGCTATGGCTACACCTTC. The encoded protein is CASTRQGGYGYTF.